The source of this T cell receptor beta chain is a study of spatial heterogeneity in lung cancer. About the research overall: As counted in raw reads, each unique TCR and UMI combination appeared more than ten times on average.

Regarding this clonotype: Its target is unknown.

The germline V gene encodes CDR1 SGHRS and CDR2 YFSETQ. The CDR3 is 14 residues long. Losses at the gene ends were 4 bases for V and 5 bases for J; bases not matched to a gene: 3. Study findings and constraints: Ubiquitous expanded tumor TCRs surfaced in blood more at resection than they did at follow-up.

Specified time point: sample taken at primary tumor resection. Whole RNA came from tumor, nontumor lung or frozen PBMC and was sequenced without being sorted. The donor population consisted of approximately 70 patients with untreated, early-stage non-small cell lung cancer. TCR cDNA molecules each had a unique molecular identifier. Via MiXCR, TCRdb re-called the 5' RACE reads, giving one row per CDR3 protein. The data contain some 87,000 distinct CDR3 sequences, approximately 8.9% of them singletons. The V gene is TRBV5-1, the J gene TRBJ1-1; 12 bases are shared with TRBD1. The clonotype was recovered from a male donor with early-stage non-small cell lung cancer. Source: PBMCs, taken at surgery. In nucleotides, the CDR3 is TGCGCCAGCAGCGTGGGACAGGGGGCAACTGAAGCTTTCTTT. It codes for CASSVGQGATEAFF.